One sample yielded the 31 T cell receptor beta chains listed below, sequenced in a study of early T cells in non-severe SARS-CoV-2 infection. TCRdb re-called the 5' RACE reads with MiXCR, one entry per CDR3 protein. The data show about 48,000 distinct CDR3 sequences, 7% to 8% seen once. Input material: whole blood. Receptors originate from an adult who was a healthcare worker with PCR-confirmed SARS-CoV-2 infection or an uninfected control (not recorded which).

This clonotype has a handful of counts. This sequence joins TRBV5-5 and TRBJ1-4, with 10 bases lining up with TRBD1. The V and J ends lost 4 bases and 12 bases, in that order; junction bases with no gene match: 9. Per germline, CDR1 SGHKS and CDR2 YYEKEE (reference sequence). The CDR3 consists of 14 residues. The CDR3 loop is CASSLDRGREELFF. CDR3 DNA sequence: TGTGCCAGCAGCCTAGACAGGGGGCGTGAGGAACTGTTTTTT.

This chain links TRBV7-2 with TRBJ2-3; D uncertain. Germline V gene data show CDR1 as SGHTA and CDR2 as FQGNSA. V dropped 1 base and J dropped 2 bases, with 10 bases sitting between them. CDR3 size: 15 residues. CDR3 in DNA: TGTGCCAGCAGCTTAGGGCCCATCAACACAGATACGCAGTATTTT. It translates to CASSLGPINTDTQYF.

This clonotype was counted at least ten times. Here the CDR3 DNA reads TGTGCCAGCAGCGTAGTAGACAGCTCCTACGAGCAGTACTTC. Amino acids: CASSVVDSSYEQYF. This chain joins TRBV9 and TRBJ2-7; D possibly corresponds to TRBD1 (5 bases). The CDR3 is made up of 14 amino acids. Looked up from germline, CDR1 is SGDLS and CDR2 is YYNGEE. The V end was cut by 0 bases, the J end by 0 bases, with 7 bases between.

This clonotype was picked up many times. The chain joins TRBV7-2 to TRBJ1-1; D is undetermined. This CDR3 has 11 residues. V shed 2 bases and J shed 5 bases, with 3 bases lying between them. Germline-derived CDR1 and CDR2 are SGHTA and FQGNSA. The CDR3: CASSLKTEAFF. DNA for the CDR3: TGTGCCAGCAGCTTAAAAACTGAAGCTTTCTTT.

This clonotype showed up just a few times. This chain joins TRBV4-3 and TRBJ2-3; TRBD2 matches 9 bases. Per germline, CDR1 LGHNA and CDR2 YSLEER. This CDR3 contains 16 residues. J was trimmed by 4 bases and V by 5 bases; bases with no gene match: 10. CDR3: CASSAGSSGGPDTQYF. The CDR3 region has the DNA TGCGCCAGCAGCGCTGGGAGTAGCGGGGGCCCAGATACGCAGTATTTT.

The sample holds a few counts of this clonotype. The V call is TRBV7-3, the J call TRBJ2-2, with unresolved D. Trimming removed 1 base at V and 1 base at J, with 7 bases between. Per germline, CDR1 SGHTA and CDR2 FQGTGA. There are 15 residues in the CDR3. The CDR3: CASSLISGNTGELFF. CDR3 nucleotide sequence: TGTGCCAGCAGCTTAATCTCCGGGAACACCGGGGAGCTGTTTTTT. Variable domain in full (rest from reference TRBV7-3 and TRBJ2-2): GAGVSQTPSNKVTEKGKYVELRCDPISGHTALYWYRQSLGQGPEFLIYFQGTGAADDSGLPNDRFFAVRPEGSVSTLKIQRTERGDSAVYLCASSLISGNTGELFFGEGSRLTVL.

This clonotype was detected ten times or more. This sequence joins TRBV20-1 and TRBJ1-2, with TRBD1 as a possible D gene (6 bases). Trimming removed 4 bases from V and 4 bases from J, with 13 bases in between. Germline CDR1 is DFQATT and CDR2 is SNEGSKA (reference sequence). This CDR3 has 13 residues. This chain's CDR3 is CSATRDTRYGYTF. CDR3 DNA: TGCAGTGCTACACGGGACACCCGCTATGGCTACACCTTC.

The gene calls are TRBV6-1 and TRBJ2-1; possible D gene TRBD2, 5 bases. Germline-derived CDR1 and CDR2 are MNHNS and SASEGT. V gave up 6 bases and J gave up 1 base, with 16 bases separating them. The CDR3 length is 16 residues. This CDR3 is CASSANPTGSYNEQFF. The CDR3 nucleotides are TGTGCCAGCAGCGCCAACCCGACGGGGTCCTACAATGAGCAGTTCTTC.

This clonotype was seen at least ten times. The chain combines TRBV29-1 with TRBJ1-5; 11 nucleotides agree with TRBD1. Trimming at V came to 5 bases and at J to 11 bases, leaving 11 bases not matched to a gene. From germline, CDR1 is SQVTM and CDR2 ANQGSEA. This CDR3 has 14 residues. The chain's CDR3 is CSVSGQGANTAQHF. Here the CDR3 DNA reads TGCAGCGTTTCAGGACAGGGGGCGAATACAGCCCAGCATTTT.

Judged by abundance, this clonotype is medium-sized. CDR3 protein: CASSLLPGQAYEQYF. CDR3 DNA: TGTGCCAGCAGCCTACTTCCGGGACAAGCCTACGAGCAGTACTTC. V and J are TRBV11-1 and TRBJ2-7, with D maybe TRBD1 (6 bases). The CDR3 runs 15 residues. The germline V gene has CDR1 SGHAT and CDR2 FQDESV (reference sequence). V was trimmed by 5 bases and J by 2 bases, leaving 16 bases between them.

This clonotype was seen ten or more times. The chain has TRBV9 and TRBJ2-3; 8 bases agree with TRBD2. Germline assignment: CDR1 SGDLS and CDR2 YYNGEE. The CDR3 is made up of 16 amino acids. The J segment lost 4 bases and the V segment lost 3 bases, leaving 10 bases of the junction unmatched. CDR3 nucleotides: TGTGCCAGCAGCGGGGGCAGCGGGGGCCTTTCAGATACGCAGTATTTT. Protein product: CASSGGSGGLSDTQYF.

This clonotype occurred a few times. V and J are TRBV27 and TRBJ2-7, with a weak D call TRBD1 (5 bases). V lost 6 bases and J lost 0, with 12 bases in between. CDR3 size: 14 residues. The germline V gene encodes CDR1 MNHEY and CDR2 SMNVEV (reference sequence). The CDR3 nucleotides read TGTGCCAGCAGAGCGACAGATAGCTCCTACGAGCAGTACTTC. Protein product: CASRATDSSYEQYF.

This clonotype has a handful of counts. This chain joins TRBV12-2 and TRBJ2-7; the D segment call TRBD1 is taken from the table without a DNA check. TRBV12-2 is classified as a pseudogene. The CDR3 contains 17 residues. CDR3 DNA sequence: TGTGCAAGTCGCCAAGCTCCGGGACAGCGAATCTCCTACGAGCAGTACTTC. It specifies CASRQAPGQRISYEQYF.

This clonotype was found many times. The chain joins TRBV10-3 to TRBJ2-3, with TRBD1 as a possible D gene (6 bases). V gave up 2 bases and J gave up 5 bases, with 17 bases separating them. Germline V CDR1 and CDR2: ENHRY, SYGVKD. CDR3 length equals 16 residues. CDR3 sequence: CAISEVGAKKEDTQYF. CDR3 coding DNA: TGTGCCATCAGTGAGGTGGGGGCCAAAAAGGAAGATACGCAGTATTTT.

This clonotype was observed at least ten times. CDR3 sequence (DNA): TGCAGTGCTAGGATTTCTGGGTTGAGCTCCTATAATTCACCCCTCCACTTT. Residues: CSARISGLSSYNSPLHF. The genes are TRBV20-1 and TRBJ1-6, with D hard to call. Germline V lookup: CDR1 DFQATT, CDR2 SNEGSKA (reference sequence). The CDR3 covers 17 residues. Trimming stripped 3 bases from V and 0 bases from J, with 15 bases between.

The sample holds a few counts of this clonotype. This rearrangement joins TRBV20-1 to TRBJ2-7; D is undetermined. This CDR3 has 11 residues. Per the germline V gene, CDR1 is DFQATT and CDR2 is SNEGSKA (reference sequence). V was pared by 6 bases and J by 5 bases, with 11 bases between. The CDR3: CSATRFDEQYF. The CDR3 DNA is TGCAGTGCCACGAGGTTCGACGAGCAGTACTTC.

This clonotype was found many times. For the CDR3, the DNA is TGTGCCAGCAGCGCGGGACTCATCACAGATACGCAGTATTTT. Translated: CASSAGLITDTQYF. The chain carries TRBV3-1 and TRBJ2-3; D perhaps matches TRBD2 (6 bases). V lost 5 bases and J 2 bases, leaving 11 bases between the germline ends. Germline V gene lookup returns CDR1 LGHDT and CDR2 YNNKEL (reference sequence). The CDR3 spans 14 residues.

The CDR3 sequence is CASSSSGGTSYNEQFF. The DNA for the CDR3 is TGTGCCAGCAGCTCTAGCGGGGGCACTTCCTACAATGAGCAGTTCTTC. The chain combines TRBV7-2 with TRBJ2-1; 10 bases line up with TRBD2. In germline, CDR1 is SGHTA, CDR2 FQGNSA. The CDR3 is 16 amino acids. V lost 4 bases, J lost 1 base, and 4 bases stayed unmatched.

In its sample, this clonotype was seen many times. The V and J genes are TRBV11-2 and TRBJ2-1, with unresolved D. The CDR3 consists of 13 residues. Germline V gene lookup returns CDR1 SGHAT and CDR2 FQNNGV. V lost 0 bases, J lost 6 bases, and 6 bases lay in between. CDR3 in amino acids: CASSLEPVNEQFF. CDR3 sequence (DNA): TGTGCCAGCAGCTTAGAGCCGGTCAATGAGCAGTTCTTC.

The gene calls are TRBV10-3 and TRBJ2-5; no definite D call. The CDR3 extends over 13 amino acids. The germline gives CDR1 ENHRY, CDR2 SYGVKD. V was shortened by 3 bases and J by 2 bases, with 7 bases between the two germline ends. CDR3 in DNA: TGTGCCATCAGTGATGGCCCGCAAGAGACCCAGTACTTC. It is translated as CAISDGPQETQYF.

This clonotype was detected only a few times. The V call is TRBV5-8, the J call TRBJ2-3; D is ambiguous. CDR1 is SGHTS, CDR2 YDEGEE, per germline. Trimming removed 4 bases at V and 2 bases at J, with 8 bases between. This CDR3 is built from 13 residues. CDR3 residues: CASSPLNTDTQYF. The DNA for the CDR3 is TGTGCCAGCAGCCCTCTAAACACAGATACGCAGTATTTT.

This clonotype appeared many times. V gene TRBV19 combines with J gene TRBJ2-5, with 9 bases fitting TRBD1. The CDR3 runs 13 residues. Trimming took 7 bases from V and 4 from J; bases not matched to a gene: 4. Germline V gives CDR1 LNHDA, CDR2 SQIVND (reference sequence). The CDR3 loop reads CASTGTGLETQYF. For the CDR3, the DNA is TGTGCCAGTACCGGGACAGGGCTAGAGACCCAGTACTTC.

This clonotype came up a few times. J is TRBJ1-3 and V is TRBV7-2, with D possibly being TRBD1 (6 bases). This CDR3 contains 16 residues. Germline CDR1 is SGHTA and CDR2 is FQGNSA. V lost 4 bases and J lost 0, with 13 bases in between. CDR3 sequence: CASSWDTNLSGNTIYF. Here the CDR3 DNA reads TGTGCCAGCAGCTGGGACACAAACCTCTCTGGAAACACCATATATTTT.

This clonotype was recorded many times. The rearrangement joins TRBV20-1 to TRBJ2-1, with D tentatively TRBD1 (7 bases). From germline, CDR1 is DFQATT and CDR2 SNEGSKA (reference sequence). Deletions cut 6 bases from V and 4 bases from J, with 13 bases between. CDR3 length equals 13 residues. CDR3 sequence: CSAGGGLYNEQFF. Written as DNA, the CDR3 is TGCAGTGCAGGAGGGGGCTTGTACAATGAGCAGTTCTTC.

This clonotype has a single count. The genes are TRBV12-3 or TRBV12-4 and TRBJ2-3; 8 nucleotides match TRBD1. Germline trimming cut 5 bases from V and 3 bases from J; bases unmatched to any gene: 7. CDR3 length: 15 amino acids. The CDR3, as DNA: TGTGCCAGCAGTCTTACAGGGGGTCCGACAGATACGCAGTATTTT. Amino acid sequence: CASSLTGGPTDTQYF.

This clonotype was seen more than once but under ten times. The J gene is TRBJ2-1, the V gene TRBV5-5; D may be TRBD1 or TRBD2 (5 bases each). The V and J ends lost 4 bases and 6 bases respectively, with 11 bases between them. CDR1 is SGHKS, CDR2 YYEKEE, per germline (reference sequence). This CDR3 is 13 amino acids long. CDR3 protein: CASSTRDPNEQFF. CDR3 in DNA: TGTGCCAGCAGCACCAGGGACCCCAATGAGCAGTTCTTC.

In its sample, this clonotype was seen a few times. The chain carries TRBV19 and TRBJ2-3; maybe TRBD1 (5 bases). This CDR3 region has 14 residues. CDR1 and CDR2 from the germline V gene are LNHDA and SQIVND (reference sequence). The V end lost 7 bases, the J end lost 2 bases, and 13 bases lay between the germline ends. The CDR3 bases are TGTGCCAGTACAGGGCCCCTACACACAGATACGCAGTATTTT. Its protein is CASTGPLHTDTQYF.

DNA for the CDR3: TGTGCCAGCTCACCAGCGGGGGGAGCCTACGAGCAGTACTTC. This sequence encodes CASSPAGGAYEQYF. V usage is TRBV18 and J usage is TRBJ2-7, with TRBD2 identical over 8 bases. This CDR3 region has 14 residues. CDR1 and CDR2 (germline): KGHSH, LQKENI. J gave up 2 bases and V 2 bases, and 2 bases lay outside the gene matches.

This clonotype has at least ten counts. V and J are TRBV25-1 and TRBJ1-2, with D maybe TRBD1 (5 bases). The germline V gene has CDR1 MGHDK and CDR2 SYGVNS. The CDR3 spans 13 residues. Deletions cut 1 base from V and 6 bases from J, with 9 bases between. The DNA of the CDR3 is TGTGCCAGCAGTGAATTAGACAGTAATGGCTACACCTTC. Amino acids: CASSELDSNGYTF.

This clonotype has a count of ten or more. V usage is TRBV5-5 and J usage is TRBJ1-1, with 10 bases that match TRBD1. The CDR3 consists of 16 residues. V was pared by 3 bases and J by 0 bases, with 5 bases of the junction left unmatched. Germline V gene data show CDR1 as SGHKS and CDR2 as YYEKEE (reference sequence). The CDR3 sequence: CASSSRTGGMNTEAFF. CDR3 coding DNA: TGTGCCAGCAGCTCTCGGACAGGGGGAATGAACACTGAAGCTTTCTTT.

This clonotype was found many times. V is TRBV12-3 or TRBV12-4 and J is TRBJ2-7; D uncertain. Deletions cut 5 bases from V and 0 bases from J, with 11 bases between. The CDR3 sequence is 14 residues long. The CDR3 reads CASSPRAFSYEQYF. In DNA, the CDR3 is TGTGCCAGCAGTCCCCGGGCCTTCTCCTACGAGCAGTACTTC.